What follows describes a single TCR beta chain. The antigen this receptor binds is unknown. One base away there is no much larger clone; base qualities are not given. In the same sample, other DNA sequences code for this CDR3. The junction carries 8 bases between V and J, which are trimmed by 5 bases and 0 bases respectively. The CDR3 runs 13 amino acids, cysteine and phenylalanine included. The sequence is cut down to CDR3 DNA, 39 bases in frame from base 1. The germline V gene provides CDR1 SGHVS and CDR2 FQNEAQ. This entry is derived from a study of cytomegalovirus exposure and HLA in healthy donors (dated by TCRdb to 2016 to 2017). Describing the broader study: According to an earlier analysis of several hundred of the donors, about 179 million T cells yielded roughly 110 million unique TCR beta sequences and about 280 Gb of sequence data. An early release that covered fewer than 750 HLA-typed donors contained approximately 300 gigabases of sequencing data and about 93 million unique TCR sequences. Of the roughly 390 genotyped donors, 70% to 90% were placed in the genetic ancestry cluster associated with self-reported Caucasian donors. The study aimed to test whether cataloging public T cell receptors could reveal signatures of past pathogen exposure. The study used immunosequencing to profile the T cell repertoires of several hundred subjects and linked those repertoires to cytomegalovirus serostatus. Besides the first cohort of some 670 subjects, a separate validation cohort made up of about 120 different subjects was used. To predict cytomegalovirus infection status, the study brought together high-throughput TCR immunosequencing, statistical association of individual TCRs with disease status, and machine learning. A later analysis re-examined previously published TCR beta repertoires from about 700 donors and added high-resolution HLA genotyping to investigate patterns of TCR occurrence. The later analysis used no new phenotypic data to find candidate immune exposures, relying instead on TCR beta sequences and their occurrence across donors. An earlier analysis of about 600 of the donors used high-throughput TCR beta sequencing to judge whether each TCR beta V gene segment behaved as functional or pseudogenic. Donor age, sex, ethnicity and CMV serostatus were collected together with the repertoire data. In a later genetic analysis, genome-wide SNP genotypes for about 65% of the roughly 670 donors were used, and that subset was treated as a discovery cohort. Every discovery cohort repertoire had been produced on one sequencing platform. Both class I and class II loci were covered by HLA typing, at four-digit resolution. The number of donors typed differed by locus, with 629-630 for A, B, C, DRB1 and DQB1, around 500 for DQA1, about 610 for DPA1, and about 450 for DPB1. Several DR-DQ haplotypes were handled as single units for association and clustering because linkage in the cohort was strong. Among several hundred genotyped donors of the cohort, an average of roughly 230,000 unique TCR beta nucleotide sequences was sequenced per donor, of which roughly 18% were non-productive. The investigation overall reported the following: Because counts were too low, approximately 18 rarely observed V segments, including chromosome 9 orphons, were excluded from the earlier analysis of around 590 of the donors. Most CMV-associated TCR beta chains appeared to be HLA-restricted in a later analysis, and the HLA associations seemed to be driven largely by CMV exposure. The study listed 164 TCR beta chains as associated with cytomegalovirus. In a later genetic analysis, a missense DCLRE1C variant was associated with V-gene and J-gene trimming of TCR beta chains, and the association was replicated in an independent cohort. While some public TCRs were present in many individuals, most TCR sequences turned up only very rarely across donors. Presence/absence analyses assumed roughly uniform sequencing depth across donors, an assumption that may not hold. Because the 87-base-pair reads could not distinguish some IMGT-functional V segments, including TRBV6-2 and TRBV6-3, those segments were excluded. Linkage disequilibrium might explain the correlated functional status among segregating V segments, but an unknown experimental factor could not be ruled out. Only TCR beta chains were sequenced in this cohort, and the absence of alpha or paired-chain data limited detectable features. Because HLA typing was unavailable for some donors at each locus, only the typed subset was used in association tests. According to a later genetic analysis, donors in an Asian-associated ancestry cluster had fewer N-insertions in productive TCRs than the approximately 650-donor mean. Three of the identified cytomegalovirus-associated TCR beta chains were confirmed in vitro to be specific for cytomegalovirus antigens. In a later analysis, 16,951 TCR beta sequences were associated with specific HLA alleles at a false discovery rate of 0.05. The authors suggested that the approach could potentially be generalized to other disease states and immunological phenotypes. Strong co-occurrence of HLA alleles, especially DR and DQ, made assigning TCR associations to individual alleles difficult. An earlier analysis of approximately 590 of the donors showed that most TCR beta V segments appeared in productive rearrangements either about 87% or about 30% of the time, which broadly matched IMGT annotations. Compared with equally common non-associated chains, HLA-associated TCR beta chains in a later analysis were more clonally expanded and had lower generation probabilities. According to a later analysis, TCR association rates differed among HLA loci, with DRB1 alleles showing the most associated TCRs and HLA-C alleles showing the fewest. Several of the top co-occurrence clusters appeared to be linked to parvovirus B19, influenza, CMV and Epstein-Barr virus, according to a later analysis. The sequencing pipeline was judged likely to have produced a cluster of highly shared sequence variants as a technical artifact. A further reported finding was that TCR beta sequences accurately predicted the HLA-A and HLA-B alleles for most subjects in the first cohort. In both the original and validation cohorts, the classifier was reported to diagnose cytomegalovirus status with high specificity and sensitivity. CMV serostatus was the only immune exposure information available for the cohort.

The library was made by the immunoSEQ multiplex PCR assay. The multiplex PCR relied on a mix of 60 forward primers for TCR Vbeta segments and 13 reverse primers for TCR Jbeta segments. A multiplex PCR assay on genomic DNA amplified the CDR3 region of rearranged TCR beta genes. The Illumina HiSeq System was used to sequence the amplified TCR beta libraries as 87-base-pair reads. The original methods were these. A later analysis counted about 80 million unique TCR beta chains across the 650 to 800 repertoires, and approximately 11 million of these chains were shared by at least two donors. Raw reads were error-corrected and collapsed into unique sequences by a nearest-neighbor algorithm in which closely related sequences were merged to remove PCR and sequencing errors. CDR3 sequences were aligned to IMGT reference sequences to assign V, D and J gene segments. For a sequence to be retained, at least a six-nucleotide match to both a V gene segment and a J gene segment was required. Rearrangements were classified as productive when the CDR3 lacked stop codons and remained in frame with V and J, and all other rearrangements were classified as non-productive. Following IMGT convention, CDR3 was defined as the stretch from the second conserved V-encoded cysteine up to the conserved J-encoded phenylalanine. In an earlier analysis of more than 550 of the donors, sequences lacking an unambiguous match to a single V gene segment were excluded. In an earlier analysis of approximately 500 of the donors, a V segment was called functional when productive rearrangements were above 56.7%, and segregating when the standard deviation between donors exceeded 5%. A statistical classification framework was built for diagnosing cytomegalovirus status from the catalog of TCR beta chain sequences. V and J gene assignment, in a later analysis, came from comparing TCR nucleotide sequences with IMGT/GENE-DB human TR gene sequences. Using the TCRdist pipeline, a later analysis assigned CDR3 sequences along with most-parsimonious VDJ recombination scenarios. In a later analysis, each TCR beta chain was defined by its CDR3 amino acid sequence together with its V-gene family, and reads without a unique V-gene family were excluded. A later analysis removed 592 highly shared, low-generation-probability nucleotide sequences to deal with suspected cross-contamination and a sequencing artifact. In a later analysis, a clonal expansion index for each public chain was calculated from normalized within-repertoire ranks of inferred template counts. In a later analysis, generation probabilities were computed with a VDJ recombination model fitted to out-of-frame rearrangements, and the resulting probabilities were checked against IGoR. A later analysis scored TCR-TCR, TCR-HLA and TCR-CMV co-occurrence with hypergeometric tests, applying a repertoire-size bias correction to TCR pairs. A later analysis estimated false discovery rates by permuting HLA or CMV assignments 20 times. In a later analysis, co-occurring TCRs were grouped using DBSCAN, and TCRdist sequence similarity was added for clustering within HLA-allele-positive subsets. For co-occurrence clustering, repertoires with fewer than 30,000 or more than 120,000 public chains were excluded, along with several repertoires with anomalous nucleotide sharing. TCRdb carries this immuneACCESS record with in-frame sequences only. Its versions omit some clonotypes, under half of them owing to an unresolved V gene in the studies checked, with the rest unexplained. V and J calls and clone size are given by that table; D and trimming were obtained from the DNA. The table for this sample lists 150,000 to 180,000 clones; roughly 83% of them were counted only once. Together, the top ten hold approximately 7.7% of the sample.

In total, roughly 670 healthy bone marrow donors made up the cohort. Cohort members were all nominally healthy when sampled, although unrecorded immune exposures were likely present. The donor was CMV seropositive and was included in the group of 250 to 300 seropositive cohort members. A peripheral blood sample was provided by each donor, and peripheral blood mononuclear cells were used for TCR beta sequencing. Genomic DNA extraction from the blood cell samples was performed with the Qiagen DNeasy Blood Extraction Kit. This TCR was recovered from a young man in good health and CMV-seropositive. Sequences were obtained from PBMCs. Recombination connected TRBV7-8 to TRBJ2-7; D gene: possibly TRBD2, on 5 matching bases. The base sequence is TGTGCCAGCAGCCCTCGGGGCTCCTACGAGCAGTACTTC. The translation is CASSPRGSYEQYF.